This TCR beta chain was retrieved from a study of T-cell memory formation after mild COVID-19. Turning to the study itself: Largely donor-specific sequence clusters came from a couple of donors. Study outcomes and limitations: Balance between CD4 and CD8 was seen in clones contracting day 15 to 85, and a CD4+ lean was seen in later expanders. Memory from before infection featured some responding clones, which suggests cross-reactive memory joined. The study found contracting CD4+ clones mainly in CM and EM and contracting CD8+ clones in EMRA.

This clonotype was seen a handful of times. Its antigen is still unknown. One entry per CDR3 protein, called by TCRdb with MiXCR from the 5' RACE reads. The data hold fewer than 450,000 distinct CDR3 sequences, with roughly 21% observed a single time. V shed 2 bases and J shed 1 base, with 11 bases lying between them. Per the germline V gene, CDR1 is MNHEY and CDR2 is SVGAGI. This CDR3 has 15 residues. The TCR sequence derives from an adult woman who had mild COVID-19 (a few samples of this study predate the infection). Cell type and time point are not known. The sequenced sample consisted of PBMCs or a T cell subset sorted from them (not recorded which). The chain uses TRBV6-5 and TRBJ1-1, with D unresolved. The CDR3 protein is CASSYVARGNTEAFF. In nucleotides, the CDR3 is TGTGCCAGCAGTTACGTCGCTCGAGGGAACACTGAAGCTTTCTTT.